Below, 27 T cell receptor beta chains from the same sample are listed, as sequenced in a study of regulatory T cells in long-lasting Graves disease. According to the study, TCR beta libraries were built with iRepertoire HTBI primers and CDR3-region Arm-PCR. In TCRdb, the multiplex PCR reads were re-called with MiXCR into one record per CDR3 protein. The data show some 420,000 distinct CDR3 sequences, with roughly 22% seen just once and less than 15% held by the top ten. This sample's time point: persistent/refractory GD, antithyroid drugs over 5 years with positive TRAb. The TCR library was prepared using RNA isolated from PBMCs. The sample here was peripheral blood mononuclear cells (PBMCs), taken when the disease was refractory, from a patient treated with antithyroid drugs. The receptor set was obtained from a female donor with Graves disease.

This clonotype was counted at least ten times. This rearrangement joins TRBV6-1 to TRBJ2-5; D gene uncertain. The germline CDR1 and CDR2 sequences are MNHNS and SASEGT. The V end was cut by 6 bases, the J end by 0 bases, with 14 bases between. CDR3 length equals 15 residues. Here the CDR3 reads CASSRLVADQETQYF. As DNA, the CDR3 is TGTGCCAGCAGCCGCCTAGTGGCGGACCAAGAGACCCAGTACTTC.

This clonotype appeared a few times. The chain combines TRBV6-1 with TRBJ2-3; TRBD2 matches at 9 bases. V lost 9 bases to trimming and J lost 2 bases; unmatched junction nucleotides: 9. The CDR3 length is 15 residues. CDR1 MNHNS and CDR2 SASEGT come from the germline V gene. CDR3 sequence (DNA): TGTGCCAGTTTAAGCGGGAGGCCTTACACAGATACGCAGTATTTT. It is translated as CASLSGRPYTDTQYF.

The chain employs TRBV19 and TRBJ2-1; TRBD1 matches 7 bases. Germline trimming cut 11 bases from V and 8 bases from J; bases unmatched to any gene: 9. CDR3 length: 12 residues. The germline CDR1 and CDR2 sequences are LNHDA and SQIVND (reference sequence). The CDR3 DNA reads as TGTGCCGCCAGAAACAGGGGCGATGAGCAGTTCTTC. Protein product: CAARNRGDEQFF. The variable domain in full, with the rest retrieved from reference TRBV19 and TRBJ2-1, is DGGITQSPKYLFRKEGQNVTLSCEQNLNHDAMYWYRQDPGQGLRLIYYSQIVNDFQKGDIAEGYSVSREKKESFPLTVTSAQKNPTAFYLCAARNRGDEQFFGPGTRLTVL.

This clonotype occurred many times. This chain joins TRBV12-3 or TRBV12-4 and TRBJ2-5; no firm D call. V was shortened by 6 bases and J by 2 bases, with 4 bases between the two germline ends. There are 11 residues in the CDR3. DNA for the CDR3: TGTGCCAGCAGGATGCAAGAGACCCAGTACTTC. Translating gives CASRMQETQYF.

The rearrangement uses TRBV2 and TRBJ2-7; 7 bases are a match to TRBD2. Germline V CDR1 and CDR2: SNHLY, FYNNEI. Trimming took 1 base from V and 5 from J; bases not matched to a gene: 8. The CDR3 covers 15 residues. The CDR3 DNA reads TGTGCCAGCAGTGAAGGAAGACTAGCAGGGAACGAGCAGTACTTC. This translates into CASSEGRLAGNEQYF.

With regard to this clonotype: A read error may be the cause here, since a much bigger clone is one base away. V gene TRBV6-1 combines with J gene TRBJ2-5; D is possibly TRBD2 (5 bases). Germline loops: CDR1 MNHNS, CDR2 SASEGT. The CDR3 totals 15 residues. Deletions cut 5 bases from V and 2 bases from J, with 15 bases between. The CDR3 DNA is TGTGCCAGCAGTCTCCGCGGACTCGGTCAAGAGACCCAGTACTTC. Its protein product is CASSLRGLGQETQYF.

This clonotype was seen only a few times. This chain links TRBV20-1 with TRBJ1-2, with D maybe TRBD1 (5 bases). This CDR3 region has 12 residues. Germline V lookup: CDR1 DFQATT, CDR2 SNEGSKA (reference sequence). The V gene lost 6 bases and the J gene lost 5 bases, with 13 bases spanning the gap. The CDR3 region has the DNA TGCAGTGCAGCGGACGGGGCTTATGGCTACACCTTC. Translated: CSAADGAYGYTF.

This clonotype has at least ten counts. The CDR3 is CASRSPTVTNYGYTF. In DNA, the CDR3 is TGTGCCAGCAGGTCCCCCACGGTCACTAACTATGGCTACACCTTC. The J gene is TRBJ1-2, the V gene TRBV11-2; D is unresolved. This CDR3 comprises 15 residues. Per the germline V gene, CDR1 is SGHAT and CDR2 is FQNNGV. Trimming cost V 6 bases and J 0 bases, with 14 bases left between them.

V gene TRBV19 combines with J gene TRBJ1-1; D is uncertain. The CDR3 has 14 residues. Germline-derived CDR1 and CDR2 are LNHDA and SQIVND (reference sequence). V lost 0 bases and J lost 10, with 15 bases in between. The CDR3 region has the DNA TGTGCCAGTAGTATAGATTTTCTAGGAAAGGGAGCTTTCTTT. The encoded protein is CASSIDFLGKGAFF.

This clonotype was recorded at least ten times. CDR3 DNA sequence: TGTGCCAGCAGCTTCCCTCAGGGTGTGGACGAGCAGTACTTC. This gives the protein CASSFPQGVDEQYF. The rearrangement links TRBV5-5 to TRBJ2-7; tentatively, D is TRBD1 (5 bases). This CDR3 spans 14 amino acids. V lost 2 bases, J lost 5 bases, and 14 bases lay in between. Germline V gene lookup returns CDR1 SGHKS and CDR2 YYEKEE (reference sequence).

The chain joins TRBV20-1 to TRBJ2-5; the match to TRBD2 covers 14 bases. From germline, CDR1 is DFQATT and CDR2 SNEGSKA (reference sequence). This CDR3 has 16 amino acids. V dropped 2 bases and J dropped 5; count of bases not matched to a gene: 7. The CDR3 protein is CSARPGLAGGRETQYF. CDR3 DNA sequence: TGCAGTGCTAGACCCGGACTAGCGGGGGGAAGGGAGACCCAGTACTTC.

The chain employs TRBV3-1 and TRBJ2-5; D is possibly TRBD1 or TRBD2 (5 bases each). Germline CDR1 reads LGHDT; CDR2 reads YNNKEL (reference sequence). Trimming took 1 base from V and 7 from J, leaving 10 bases between them. This CDR3 comprises 13 residues. CDR3 nucleotides: TGTGCCAGCAGCCAAGCCGGGACGGGGACCCAGTACTTC. It specifies CASSQAGTGTQYF.

This clonotype was recorded at least ten times. This chain links TRBV6-1 with TRBJ2-5, with D perhaps TRBD1 or TRBD2 (5 bases each). V was pared by 5 bases and J by 5 bases, with 12 bases between. CDR1 MNHNS and CDR2 SASEGT come from the germline V gene. The length of the CDR3 is 13 residues. The CDR3 loop reads CASSIRDGETQYF. For the CDR3, the DNA is TGTGCCAGCAGTATCCGGGACGGTGAGACCCAGTACTTC.

J is TRBJ2-7 and V is TRBV20-1; D may match TRBD1 or TRBD2 (6 bases each). Germline CDR1 and CDR2: DFQATT and SNEGSKA (reference sequence). This CDR3 is built from 15 residues. V lost 0 bases and J lost 7, with 19 bases in between. DNA for the CDR3: TGCAGTGCTAGAGATCTGTCGGGGGCTTCGGGGGAGCAGTACTTC. It specifies CSARDLSGASGEQYF.

This clonotype was counted many times. This sequence joins TRBV10-1 and TRBJ2-5, with a possible D match to TRBD2 (5 bases). The germline gives CDR1 WNHNN, CDR2 SYGVQD (reference sequence). CDR3 length: 14 amino acids. Trimming cost V 6 bases and J 5 bases, with 16 bases left between them. DNA of the CDR3: TGCGCCAGCAGGCACCCGCAGCGGAGGGAGACCCAGTACTTC. It translates to CASRHPQRRETQYF.

This clonotype was counted ten times or more. The gene calls are TRBV5-1 and TRBJ1-2; D not certain. The germline V gene has CDR1 SGHRS and CDR2 YFSETQ. This CDR3 contains 15 residues. The V gene lost 1 base and the J gene lost 4 bases, with 14 bases spanning the gap. CDR3 loop: CASSLNGRLGYGYTF. CDR3 DNA: TGCGCCAGCAGCTTGAATGGGAGGTTAGGCTATGGCTACACCTTC. Looking up the rest from reference TRBV5-1 and TRBJ1-2 gives the full variable domain: KAGVTQTPRYLIKTRGQQVTLSCSPISGHRSVSWYQQTPGQGLQFLFEYFSETQRNKGNFPGRFSGRQFSNSRSEMNVSTLELGDSALYLCASSLNGRLGYGYTFGSGTRLTVV.

V usage is TRBV7-9 and J usage is TRBJ1-6, with TRBD1 as a possible D gene (5 bases). Germline CDR1 SEHNR, CDR2 FQNEAQ (reference sequence). The CDR3 runs to 16 residues. V was pared by 5 bases and J by 7 bases, with 18 bases between. In DNA, the CDR3 is TGTGCCAGCAGCCACAAATCCGGGACGGGGAATTCACCCCTCCACTTT. It codes for CASSHKSGTGNSPLHF.

This clonotype was seen a few times. V and J are TRBV2 and TRBJ2-7; 11 bases are shared with TRBD2. CDR1 and CDR2 (germline): SNHLY, FYNNEI. This CDR3 is 14 amino acids long. V was clipped by 4 bases and J by 5 bases; unmatched bases: 4. The CDR3 DNA follows: TGTGCCAGCAGTGGAACTAGCGGGAGCAACGAGCAGTACTTC. Translation gives CASSGTSGSNEQYF.

This clonotype has just a few counts. CDR3 sequence: CASSRDVDSPEAFF. The CDR3 bases are TGTGCCAGTAGTAGGGACGTGGACAGCCCTGAAGCTTTCTTT. The chain is built from TRBV19 and TRBJ1-1; maybe TRBD1 (6 bases). Looked up from germline, CDR1 is LNHDA and CDR2 is SQIVND (reference sequence). The V end was cut by 4 bases, the J end by 6 bases, with 15 bases between. The CDR3 contains 14 residues.

The V call is TRBV9, the J call TRBJ2-7; D could derive from TRBD1 or TRBD2 (6 bases each). The length of the CDR3 is 15 residues. The germline gives CDR1 SGDLS, CDR2 YYNGEE. Deletions cut 4 bases from V and 4 bases from J, with 18 bases between. CDR3 loop: CASSPRGPSGYEQYF. CDR3 sequence (DNA): TGTGCCAGCAGCCCTCGGGGGCCTAGTGGATACGAGCAGTACTTC.

The V and J genes are TRBV4-1 and TRBJ1-5; D remains ambiguous. Germline assignment: CDR1 MGHRA and CDR2 YSYEKL. This CDR3 has 15 residues. The V end lost 0 bases, the J end lost 11 bases, and 17 bases lay between the germline ends. The CDR3 DNA follows: TGCGCCAGCAGCCAAGAATGGTCCCAGCTTTCGTCCCAGCATTTT. Amino acids: CASSQEWSQLSSQHF.

This chain joins TRBV5-6 and TRBJ1-4; 9 bases map to TRBD1. Germline-derived CDR1 and CDR2 are SGHDT and YYEEEE. The trim removed 8 bases at V and 8 bases at J, leaving 10 bases unmatched. CDR3 length: 14 residues. CDR3 amino acids: CASKTGGDREKLFF. The CDR3 nucleotides are TGTGCCAGTAAAACAGGGGGCGATCGAGAAAAACTGTTTTTT.

With regard to this clonotype: Since a much larger clone is just one base distant, this may be a read error. The rearrangement links TRBV30 to TRBJ1-1, with no clear D. V dropped 1 base and J dropped 10 bases, with 10 bases sitting between them. This CDR3 contains 11 residues. Germline V gene sequence: CDR1 GTSNPN, CDR2 SVGIG (reference sequence). The CDR3 here is CAWSAGQGAFF. The CDR3 DNA reads as TGTGCCTGGAGTGCAGGCCAAGGAGCTTTCTTT.

This clonotype was recorded many times. CDR3 in amino acids: CASTRYREGRGEAFF. CDR3 in DNA: TGTGCCAGCACTCGCTACAGGGAGGGGCGCGGTGAAGCTTTCTTT. This chain joins TRBV6-1 and TRBJ1-1, with a tentative D call TRBD1 (6 bases). Germline V lookup: CDR1 MNHNS, CDR2 SASEGT. The CDR3 sequence is 15 residues long. Trimming took off 7 bases at V and 7 bases at J, with 22 bases between the two ends.

The J gene is TRBJ2-4, the V gene TRBV19; perhaps TRBD1 as D (5 bases). The V end was cut by 5 bases, the J end by 0 bases, with 11 bases between. CDR3 length equals 15 residues. Per the germline V gene, CDR1 is LNHDA and CDR2 is SQIVND (reference sequence). CDR3 region: CASSPQGLAKNIQYF. Written as DNA, the CDR3 is TGTGCCAGTAGTCCCCAGGGATTAGCCAAAAACATTCAGTACTTC.

This clonotype was seen repeatedly, ten times or more. The rearrangement links TRBV27 to TRBJ2-6, with no clear D. This CDR3 contains 13 residues. In germline, CDR1 is MNHEY, CDR2 SMNVEV (reference sequence). Trimming removed 7 bases at V and 0 bases at J, with 4 bases between. The CDR3 is CASNNSGANVLTF. CDR3 nucleotide sequence: TGTGCCAGCAACAACTCTGGGGCCAACGTCCTGACTTTC.

This clonotype was counted many times. This chain connects TRBV3-1 to TRBJ2-5, with 8 nucleotides matching TRBD2. V was clipped by 6 bases and J by 1 base; unmatched bases: 7. Germline V gene sequence: CDR1 LGHDT, CDR2 YNNKEL (reference sequence). The CDR3 runs to 15 residues. The CDR3 protein is CASSPGLATQETQYF. CDR3 in DNA: TGTGCCAGCAGTCCCGGACTAGCTACCCAAGAGACCCAGTACTTC.